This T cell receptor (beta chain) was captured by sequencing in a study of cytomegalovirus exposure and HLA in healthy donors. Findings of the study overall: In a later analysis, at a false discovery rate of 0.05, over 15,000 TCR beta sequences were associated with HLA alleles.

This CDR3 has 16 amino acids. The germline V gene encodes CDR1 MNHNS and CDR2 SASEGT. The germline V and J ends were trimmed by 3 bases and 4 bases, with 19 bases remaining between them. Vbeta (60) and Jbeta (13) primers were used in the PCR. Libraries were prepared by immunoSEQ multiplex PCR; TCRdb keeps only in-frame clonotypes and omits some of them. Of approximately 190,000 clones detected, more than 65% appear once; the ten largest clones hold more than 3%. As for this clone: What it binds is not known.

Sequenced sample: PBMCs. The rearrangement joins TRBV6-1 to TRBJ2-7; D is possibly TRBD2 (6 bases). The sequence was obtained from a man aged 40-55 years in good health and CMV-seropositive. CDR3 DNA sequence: TGTGCCAGCAGTGATTGGGGTGGCGGGATTGGTTACGAGCAGTACTTC. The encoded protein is CASSDWGGGIGYEQYF.